The sequence of this T cell receptor beta chain was determined in a study of shared clonotypes between healthy human individuals. It was across several immunoSEQ plates that each subset's genomic DNA was evenly split. The assay was immunoSEQ multiplex PCR, and TCRdb's table has in-frame clones only and misses some. Found here are some 2.4 million clones, 93% of them singletons; the top ten hold around 0.37%. Germline V CDR1 and CDR2: MGHRA, YSYEKL. V dropped 3 bases and J dropped 2; count of bases not matched to a gene: 5. This CDR3 has 15 residues. Partitioning of CD4+ cells yielded a CD45RA+ naive subset and a CD45RA-negative memory subset.

This chain joins TRBV4-1 and TRBJ2-3, with 7 nucleotides matching TRBD2. This TCR was recovered from a man between 18 and 29 years old in good health. Some clones in this sample may be carry-over from other donors' samples. The source material was naive CD4+ T cells from PBMCs. The subset: CD45RA+ positively selected. The CDR3 loop is CASSQAGAPTDTQYF. Here the CDR3 DNA reads TGCGCCAGCAGCCAGGCGGGAGCGCCCACAGATACGCAGTATTTT.